The subject of this entry is one TCR beta chain. Its antigen remains unknown. These data come from a study of cytomegalovirus exposure and HLA in healthy donors. Study-wide points: A missense variant in DCLRE1C was later tied to TCR beta V- and J-gene trimming. Most of the TCR beta V segments (in an earlier analysis) were productive either about 90% or about 30% of the time.

The PCR had 60 Vbeta and 13 Jbeta primers. Clones were read by immunoSEQ multiplex PCR, and TCRdb kept only the in-frame ones, dropping some. The sample carries 150,000 or so clones, 70% to 80% recorded once. V lost 3 bases to trimming and J lost 10 bases; unmatched junction nucleotides: 3. Germline assignment: CDR1 LNHDA and CDR2 SQIVND (reference sequence). CDR3 size: 12 residues. This receptor was taken from a man under 40 in good health and CMV-seropositive. The specimen was PBMCs. The chain carries TRBV19 and TRBJ2-1; 7 bases align to TRBD2. The CDR3 loop is CASSMSSGEQFF. The CDR3 DNA reads as TGTGCCAGTAGTATGTCTAGCGGAGAGCAGTTCTTC.